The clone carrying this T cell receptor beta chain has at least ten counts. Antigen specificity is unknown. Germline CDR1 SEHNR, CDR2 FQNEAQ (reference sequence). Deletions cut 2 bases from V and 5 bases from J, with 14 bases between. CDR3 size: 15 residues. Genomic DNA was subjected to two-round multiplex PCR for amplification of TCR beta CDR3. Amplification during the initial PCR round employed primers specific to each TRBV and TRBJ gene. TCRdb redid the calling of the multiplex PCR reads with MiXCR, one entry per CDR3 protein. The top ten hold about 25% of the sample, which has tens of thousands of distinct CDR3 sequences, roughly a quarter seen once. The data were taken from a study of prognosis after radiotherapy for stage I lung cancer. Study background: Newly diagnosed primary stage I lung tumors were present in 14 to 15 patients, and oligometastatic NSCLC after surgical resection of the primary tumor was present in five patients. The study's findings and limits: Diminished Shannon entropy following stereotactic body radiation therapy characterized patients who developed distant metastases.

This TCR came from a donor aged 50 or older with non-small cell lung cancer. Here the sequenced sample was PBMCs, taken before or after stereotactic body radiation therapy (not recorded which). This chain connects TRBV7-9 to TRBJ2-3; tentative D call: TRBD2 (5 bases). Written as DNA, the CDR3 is TGTGCCAGCAGCTTATATTCTACGGGGAGAGATACGCAGTATTTT. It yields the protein CASSLYSTGRDTQYF. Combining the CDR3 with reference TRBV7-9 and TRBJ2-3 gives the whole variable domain DTGVSQNPRHKITKRGQNVTFRCDPISEHNRLYWYRQTLGQGPEFLTYFQNEAQLEKSRLLSDRFSAERPKGSFSTLEIQRTEQGDSAMYLCASSLYSTGRDTQYFGPGTRLTVL.